What follows is one T cell receptor beta chain and its context. This entry belongs to a study of T-cell memory formation after mild COVID-19. CDR1 SGHDT and CDR2 YYEEEE come from the germline V gene. V was cut by 3 bases and J by 0 bases, with 13 bases left in between. The CDR3 length is 16 residues. TCR alpha and TCR beta cDNA libraries with sample barcodes and UMIs came from 5'RACE using constant-segment primers. Using its own MiXCR run on the 5' RACE reads, TCRdb lists one record per CDR3 protein. The repertoire has about 110,000 distinct CDR3 sequences, 20% to 25% of them found once; the top ten carry under 50%.

The chain employs TRBV5-6 and TRBJ1-3, with a weak D call TRBD1 (5 bases). The sequence derives from a man between 18 and 29 years old who had mild COVID-19 (a few samples of this study predate the infection). Cell type and time point are not known. Sample: PBMCs or a T cell subset sorted from them (not recorded which). CDR3 bases: TGTGCCAGCAGCTCTCGACAGACATTCTCTGGAAACACCATATATTTT. This translates into CASSSRQTFSGNTIYF.